What follows describes a single TCR beta chain. Its matching antigen is unknown. This specimen comes from a study of CD4 T cells in relation to SARS-CoV-2 and coronaviruses. Study at large: Shared crossreactive spike epitopes were mapped to their HLA restriction.

The CDR3 runs 11 residues. Germline CDR1 SNHLY, CDR2 FYNNEI. V lost 4 bases to trimming and J lost 6 bases, with 5 bases between them. Clones were sequenced by immunoSEQ multiplex PCR, and TCRdb holds only the in-frame ones, with some missing. The sample holds 25,000 to 35,000 clones; around 80% are singletons and the top ten take about 15%. The unexposed donors gave CD4+ T cells in 2011-2018, prior to COVID-19. The cells were cultured for roughly 11 days before CD4+ T cells were isolated. J is TRBJ2-3 and V is TRBV2, with no clear D. The specimen was CD4+ T cells from PBMCs, cultured in vitro. The sequence derives from a human donor in good health. CDR3 sequence reads: CASSVGDTQYF. DNA of the CDR3: TGTGCCAGCAGTGTTGGGGATACGCAGTATTTT.